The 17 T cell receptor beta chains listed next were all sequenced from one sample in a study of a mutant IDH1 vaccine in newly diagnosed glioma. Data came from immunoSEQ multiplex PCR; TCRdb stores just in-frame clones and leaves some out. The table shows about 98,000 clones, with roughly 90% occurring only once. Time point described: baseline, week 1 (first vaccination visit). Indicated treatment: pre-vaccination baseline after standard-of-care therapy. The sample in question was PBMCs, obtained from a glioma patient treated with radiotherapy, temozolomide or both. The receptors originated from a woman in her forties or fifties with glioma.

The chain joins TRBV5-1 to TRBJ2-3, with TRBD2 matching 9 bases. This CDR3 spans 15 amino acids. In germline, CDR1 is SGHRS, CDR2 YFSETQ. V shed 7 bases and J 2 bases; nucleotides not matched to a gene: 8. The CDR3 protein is CASGTSPGLTDTQYF. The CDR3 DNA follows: TGCGCCAGCGGGACTAGCCCCGGCCTCACAGATACGCAGTATTTT.

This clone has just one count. CDR3 amino acids: CASTSTGRTGELFF. CDR3 sequence (DNA): TGTGCCAGTACCTCTACGGGGCGGACCGGGGAGCTGTTTTTT. V usage is TRBV19 and J usage is TRBJ2-2, with D perhaps assigned TRBD1 or TRBD2 (5 bases each). The CDR3 contains 14 residues. The germline V and J ends were trimmed by 7 bases and 5 bases, with 14 bases remaining between them. In germline, CDR1 is LNHDA, CDR2 SQIVND (reference sequence).

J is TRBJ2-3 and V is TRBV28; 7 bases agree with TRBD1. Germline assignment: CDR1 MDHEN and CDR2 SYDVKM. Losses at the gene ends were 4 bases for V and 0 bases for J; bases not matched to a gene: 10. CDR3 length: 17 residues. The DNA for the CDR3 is TGTGCCAGCAGTTCGGCCCCAGGGACAGCGAGCACAGATACGCAGTATTTT. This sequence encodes CASSSAPGTASTDTQYF.

CDR3 in DNA: TGTGCCAGCAGCTTGGCGTTGGGTGACCAAGAGACCCAGTACTTC. Amino acids: CASSLALGDQETQYF. V gene TRBV5-4 combines with J gene TRBJ2-5; no firm D call. The CDR3 runs to 15 residues. Deletions cut 0 bases from V and 0 bases from J, with 9 bases between. Germline-derived CDR1 and CDR2 are SGHNT and YYREEE (reference sequence).

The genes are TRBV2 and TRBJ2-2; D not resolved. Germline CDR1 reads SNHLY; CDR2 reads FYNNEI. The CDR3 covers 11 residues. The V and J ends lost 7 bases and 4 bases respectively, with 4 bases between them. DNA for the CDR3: TGTGCCAGCAAGGGCACCGGGGAGCTGTTTTTT. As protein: CASKGTGELFF.

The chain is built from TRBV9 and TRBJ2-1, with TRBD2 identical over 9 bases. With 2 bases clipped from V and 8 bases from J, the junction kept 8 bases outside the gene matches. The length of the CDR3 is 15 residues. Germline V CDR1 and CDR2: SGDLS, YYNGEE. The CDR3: CASSVDHSGSYEQFF. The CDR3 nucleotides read TGTGCCAGCAGCGTCGATCATAGCGGGAGCTATGAGCAGTTCTTC.

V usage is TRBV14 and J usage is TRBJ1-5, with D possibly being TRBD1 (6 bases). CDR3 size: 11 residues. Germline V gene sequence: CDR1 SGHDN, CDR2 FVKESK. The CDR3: CAGGPNQPQHF. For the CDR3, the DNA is TGTGCTGGGGGGCCCAATCAGCCCCAGCATTTT.

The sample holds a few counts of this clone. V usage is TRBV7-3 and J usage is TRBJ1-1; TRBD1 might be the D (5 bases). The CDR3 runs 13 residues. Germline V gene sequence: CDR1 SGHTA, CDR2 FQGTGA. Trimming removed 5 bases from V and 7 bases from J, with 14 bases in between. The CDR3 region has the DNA TGTGCCAGCAGCACCGGTGGGGGAGGTGAAGCTTTCTTT. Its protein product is CASSTGGGGEAFF. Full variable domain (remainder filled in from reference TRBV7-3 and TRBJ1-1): GAGVSQTPSNKVTEKGKYVELRCDPISGHTALYWYRQSLGQGPEFLIYFQGTGAADDSGLPNDRFFAVRPEGSVSTLKIQRTERGDSAVYLCASSTGGGGEAFFGQGTRLTVV.

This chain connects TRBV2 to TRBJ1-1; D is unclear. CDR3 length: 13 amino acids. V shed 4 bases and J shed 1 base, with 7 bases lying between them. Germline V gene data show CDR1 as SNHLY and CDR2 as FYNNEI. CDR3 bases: TGTGCCAGCAGTGGACATACGAACACTGAAGCTTTCTTT. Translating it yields CASSGHTNTEAFF.

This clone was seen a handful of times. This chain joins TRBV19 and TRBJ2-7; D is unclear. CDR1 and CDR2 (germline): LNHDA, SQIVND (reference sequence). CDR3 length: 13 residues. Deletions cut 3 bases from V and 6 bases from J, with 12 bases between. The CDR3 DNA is TGTGCCAGTAGTATTTCCGGCCCCAGCGAGCAGTACTTC. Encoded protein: CASSISGPSEQYF.

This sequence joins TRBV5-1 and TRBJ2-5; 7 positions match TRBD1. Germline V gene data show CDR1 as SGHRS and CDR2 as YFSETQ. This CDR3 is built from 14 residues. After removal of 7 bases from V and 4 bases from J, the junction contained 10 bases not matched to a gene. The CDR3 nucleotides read TGCGCCAGCCGCCCCCCCGGGACAGCAGAGACCCAGTACTTC. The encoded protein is CASRPPGTAETQYF.

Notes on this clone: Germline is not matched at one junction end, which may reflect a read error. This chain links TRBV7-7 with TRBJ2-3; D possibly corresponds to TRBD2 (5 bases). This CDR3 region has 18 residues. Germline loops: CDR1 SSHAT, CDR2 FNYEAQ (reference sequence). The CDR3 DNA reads TGTGCTAGCAGCTTTTCCCCCCCCTCTAGCTCTAGCACAGATACGCAGTATTTT. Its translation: CASSFSPPSSSSTDTQYF. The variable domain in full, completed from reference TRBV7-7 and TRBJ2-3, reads GAGVSQSPRYKVTKRGQDVTLRCDPISSHATLYWYQQALGQGPEFLTYFNYEAQPDKSGLPSDRFSAERPEGSISTLTIQRTEQRDSAMYRCASSFSPPSSSSTDTQYFGPGTRLTVL.

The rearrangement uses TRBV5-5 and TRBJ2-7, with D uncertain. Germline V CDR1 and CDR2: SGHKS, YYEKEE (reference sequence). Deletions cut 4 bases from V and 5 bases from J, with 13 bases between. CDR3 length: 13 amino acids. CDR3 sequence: CASSPRSWDEQYF. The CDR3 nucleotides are TGTGCCAGCAGCCCTCGGTCGTGGGACGAGCAGTACTTC.

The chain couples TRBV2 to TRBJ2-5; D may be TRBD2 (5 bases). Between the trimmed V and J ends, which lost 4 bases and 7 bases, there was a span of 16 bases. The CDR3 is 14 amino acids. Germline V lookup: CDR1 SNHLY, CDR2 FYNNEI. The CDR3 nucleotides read TGTGCCAGCAGTGTCCGGGTCGATGGAGGGACCCAGTACTTC. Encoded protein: CASSVRVDGGTQYF. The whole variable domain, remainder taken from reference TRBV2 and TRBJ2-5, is EPEVTQTPSHQVTQMGQEVILRCVPISNHLYFYWYRQILGQKVEFLVSFYNNEISEKSEIFDDQFSVERPDGSNFTLKIRSTKLEDSAMYFCASSVRVDGGTQYFGPGTRLLVL.

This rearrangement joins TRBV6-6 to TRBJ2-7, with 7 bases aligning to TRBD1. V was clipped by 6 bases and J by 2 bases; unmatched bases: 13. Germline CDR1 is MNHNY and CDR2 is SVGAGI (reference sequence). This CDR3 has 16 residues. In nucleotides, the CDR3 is TGTGCCAGCAGGCTTTCCCTCCGAGACAGGGCCTACGAGCAGTACTTC. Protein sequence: CASRLSLRDRAYEQYF.

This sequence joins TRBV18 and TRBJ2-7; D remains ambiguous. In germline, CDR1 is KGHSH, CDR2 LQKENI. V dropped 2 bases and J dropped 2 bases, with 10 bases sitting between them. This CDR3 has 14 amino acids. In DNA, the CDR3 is TGTGCCAGCTCACCATCCTTGGGCCCCTACGAGCAGTACTTC. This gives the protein CASSPSLGPYEQYF.

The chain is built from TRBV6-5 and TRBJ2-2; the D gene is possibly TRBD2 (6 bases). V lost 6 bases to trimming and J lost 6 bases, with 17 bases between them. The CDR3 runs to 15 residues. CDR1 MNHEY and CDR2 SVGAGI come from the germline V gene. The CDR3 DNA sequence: TGTGCCAGCAGCCCCTACGGGGGAGGACCCGGGGAGCTGTTTTTT. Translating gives CASSPYGGGPGELFF.